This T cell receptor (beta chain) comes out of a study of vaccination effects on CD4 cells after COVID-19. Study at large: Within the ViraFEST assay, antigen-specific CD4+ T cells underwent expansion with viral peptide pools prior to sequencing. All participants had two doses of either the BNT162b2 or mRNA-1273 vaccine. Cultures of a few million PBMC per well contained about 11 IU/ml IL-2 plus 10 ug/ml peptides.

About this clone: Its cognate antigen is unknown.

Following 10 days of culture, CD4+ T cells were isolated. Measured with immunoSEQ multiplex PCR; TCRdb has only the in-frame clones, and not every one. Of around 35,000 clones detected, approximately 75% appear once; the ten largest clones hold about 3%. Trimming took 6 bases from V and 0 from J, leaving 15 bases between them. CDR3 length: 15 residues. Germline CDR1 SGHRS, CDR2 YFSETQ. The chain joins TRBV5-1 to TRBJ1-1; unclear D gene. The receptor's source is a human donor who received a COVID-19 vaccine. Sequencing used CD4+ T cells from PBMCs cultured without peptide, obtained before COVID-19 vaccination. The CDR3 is CASTPGRGMNTEAFF. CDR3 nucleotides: TGCGCCAGCACCCCGGGTCGCGGGATGAACACTGAAGCTTTCTTT.